These T cell receptor beta chains were read from a single sample in a study of cytomegalovirus exposure and HLA in healthy donors. Sequenced by immunoSEQ multiplex PCR; TCRdb stores in-frame clones only, minus some. The sample holds 140,000 or so clones, 78% seen once. The sequenced material came from PBMCs. These receptors were obtained from a female donor in good health and CMV-seronegative. Both conserved end residues are part of each CDR3. Fields, in order: CDR3 DNA, CDR3 protein, D gene, V gene, J gene, clone size. The D gene is left open where the match is weak. A row's size may be missing; if present it is once, few, many or a size class.

TGCGCCAGCAGCCAAGATTTGTGGGTCCAGGATTCACCCCTCCACTTT	CASSQDLWVQDSPLHF	.	TRBV4-3	TRBJ1-6	.
TGTGCCAGCAGATACCGGGGGGCCCAAAACGATGAGCAGTTCTTC	CASRYRGAQNDEQFF	.	TRBV6-1	TRBJ2-1	.
TGTGCCAGTAGTATTTTTCCAGGGGCTCTAGAGCAGTTCTTC	CASSIFPGALEQFF	.	TRBV19	TRBJ2-1	.
TGCGCCAGCAGCAGGGATTACAATGAGCAGTTCTTC	CASSRDYNEQFF	.	TRBV10-1	TRBJ2-1	.
TGTGCCTGGAACCGGGACAGGGGAAACACCATATATTTT	CAWNRDRGNTIYF	TRBD1	TRBV30	TRBJ1-3	few
TGTGCCAGCAGGAGGAGGACAGGGGCCCTTAATGAAAAACTGTTTTTT	CASRRRTGALNEKLFF	TRBD1	TRBV2	TRBJ1-4	once
TGTGCCAGTAGTATAGAGGGGCTAAGTGAGCAGTACTTC	CASSIEGLSEQYF	.	TRBV19	TRBJ2-7	.
TGCGCCAGCAGCTTCCTCCGGGACTACTCCTACGAGCAGTACTTC	CASSFLRDYSYEQYF	TRBD2	TRBV5-1	TRBJ2-7	.
TGTGCCAGCAGCTTAGAGGGGTTCAACAATGAGCAGTTCTTC	CASSLEGFNNEQFF	.	TRBV7-9	TRBJ2-1	.
TGCGCCAGCAGTCTACCGGGACAGGGTTTGAATGAGCAGTTCTTC	CASSLPGQGLNEQFF	TRBD1	TRBV5-1	TRBJ2-1	.
TGTGCCAGCAGTTTTCTAACTAGGAGCACAGATACGCAGTATTTT	CASSFLTRSTDTQYF	.	TRBV27	TRBJ2-3	once
TGTGCCAGTAGTGGTGGCAGGCCCTCGAACACTGAAGCTTTCTTT	CASSGGRPSNTEAFF	.	TRBV19	TRBJ1-1	once
TGCGCCAGCGGCGCGGGAGGAGGGAATTCACCCCTCCACTTT	CASGAGGGNSPLHF	.	TRBV4-1	TRBJ1-6	.
TGCGCCAGCAGCTGGCAGGGGGCTCCTAACTATGGCTACACCTTC	CASSWQGAPNYGYTF	TRBD1	TRBV5-1	TRBJ1-2	.
TGCGCCAGCAGCTTGGAAGGGGTTCAGCCCCAGCATTTT	CASSLEGVQPQHF	.	TRBV5-1	TRBJ1-5	few
TGCGCCAGCAGTTTAACGGACCAAGAGACCCAGTACTTC	CASSLTDQETQYF	.	TRBV10-2	TRBJ2-5	.
TGTGCCTGGAGTGAAGAGTACGAGCAGTACTTC	CAWSEEYEQYF	.	TRBV30	TRBJ2-7	.
TGCGCCAGCAGCCAAGAGTCTAGTAGCGCAGATACGCAGTATTTT	CASSQESSSADTQYF	.	TRBV4-1	TRBJ2-3	few
TGCAGCGTTCGCGTGGCGGGGACTAGCGGGAGGGATGAGCAGTTCTTC	CSVRVAGTSGRDEQFF	TRBD2	TRBV29-1	TRBJ2-1	.
TGTGCCAGCAGCTTAGTCGTACGCAGAAGCACAGATACGCAGTATTTT	CASSLVVRRSTDTQYF	.	TRBV7-2	TRBJ2-3	.
TGTGCCAGCAGCTTAGCGGAGGCATGGGCCTACGAGCAGTACTTC	CASSLAEAWAYEQYF	.	TRBV7-2	TRBJ2-7	.
TGCGCCAGCAGCCTCGGGACTAGCGGGAGGTTGGATACGCAGTATTTT	CASSLGTSGRLDTQYF	TRBD2	TRBV5-1	TRBJ2-3	.
TGTGCCAGCACTCCAGGGTGGGCGAACACTGAAGCTTTCTTT	CASTPGWANTEAFF	.	TRBV6-5	TRBJ1-1	.
TGTGCCATCAGTGCCACTAGCGGGGCGGGAGATACGCAGTATTTT	CAISATSGAGDTQYF	TRBD2	TRBV10-3	TRBJ2-3	.
TGTGCCAGCAGCTTTAGGGGAAGCGGGGGCTACACCTTC	CASSFRGSGGYTF	.	TRBV7-2	TRBJ1-2	.
TGTGCCAGCAGCTTAGGAGACAGGTGGAGCACTGAAGCTTTCTTT	CASSLGDRWSTEAFF	.	TRBV11-2	TRBJ1-1	.
TGCGCCAGCAGCCAAGACCCAATGAACACTGAAGCTTTCTTT	CASSQDPMNTEAFF	.	TRBV4-1	TRBJ1-1	.
TGTGCCTGGAAACAGGGCCCCGGGGAGCTGTTTTTT	CAWKQGPGELFF	.	TRBV30	TRBJ2-2	.
TGCGCCAGCAGCTTGGAAACCCTGAGCGGAACTGAAGCTTTCTTT	CASSLETLSGTEAFF	.	TRBV5-1	TRBJ1-1	.
TGTGCTAGCAGCGACAGGGGGTTTGTAACTAATGAAAAACTGTTTTTT	CASSDRGFVTNEKLFF	TRBD1	TRBV2	TRBJ1-4	.